This T cell receptor beta chain was identified in a study of T cell responses to AZD1222 COVID-19 vaccine. General observations from the study: Baseline serostatus was positive in only six AZD1222 recipients. The donor cohort was predominantly white British with a female majority, and clonal diversity may have been underestimated.

About this clone itself: Antigen unknown.

TCRdb's table, derived via immunoSEQ multiplex PCR, lists solely in-frame clones and lacks some. The sample lists around 180,000 clones, roughly 93% occurring once. The CDR3 is made up of 13 amino acids. The V and J ends lost 3 bases and 1 base respectively, with 6 bases between them. The germline CDR1 and CDR2 sequences are MDHEN and SYDVKM. The receptor comes from an adult in good health. The chain couples TRBV28 to TRBJ1-1; the D is unclear. The input for sequencing was peripheral blood, taken on day 0 of AZD1222 vaccination. This chain's CDR3 is CASSFYENTEAFF. The CDR3 DNA reads as TGTGCCAGCAGTTTTTATGAGAACACTGAAGCTTTCTTT. The whole variable domain, remainder taken from reference TRBV28 and TRBJ1-1, is DVKVTQSSRYLVKRTGEKVFLECVQDMDHENMFWYRQDPGLGLRLIYFSYDVKMKEKGDIPEGYSVSREKKERFSLILESASTNQTSMYLCASSFYENTEAFFGQGTRLTVV.